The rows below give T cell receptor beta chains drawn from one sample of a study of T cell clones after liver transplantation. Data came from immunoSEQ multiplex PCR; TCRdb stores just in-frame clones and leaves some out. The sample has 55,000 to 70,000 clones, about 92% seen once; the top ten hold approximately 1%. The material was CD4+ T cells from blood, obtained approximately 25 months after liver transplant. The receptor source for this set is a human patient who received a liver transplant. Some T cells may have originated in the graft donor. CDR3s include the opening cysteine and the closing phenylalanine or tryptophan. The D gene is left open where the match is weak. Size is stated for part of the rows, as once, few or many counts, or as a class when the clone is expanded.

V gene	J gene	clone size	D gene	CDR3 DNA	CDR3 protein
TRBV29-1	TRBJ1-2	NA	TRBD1	TGCAGCGGTCTGACAGGGAACTATGGCTACACCTTC	CSGLTGNYGYTF
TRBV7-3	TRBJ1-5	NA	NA	TGTGCCAGCAGCTTCACAGGGACGGACCAGCCCCAGCATTTT	CASSFTGTDQPQHF
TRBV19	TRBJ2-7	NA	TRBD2	TGTGCCAGTAGGTTGTCCGCGGGGGGTTCCTACGAGCAGTACTTC	CASRLSAGGSYEQYF
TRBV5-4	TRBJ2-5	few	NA	TGTGCCAGCAGCCCCACGATAGGGGAATCCGGGGAGACCCAGTACTTC	CASSPTIGESGETQYF
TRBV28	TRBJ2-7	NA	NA	TGTGCCAGCACGGTCGGGACAAACGAGCAGTACTTC	CASTVGTNEQYF
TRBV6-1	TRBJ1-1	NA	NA	TGTGCCAGCAGTGAAGCGCGGAACACTGAAGCTTTCTTT	CASSEARNTEAFF
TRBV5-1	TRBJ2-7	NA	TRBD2	TGCGCCAGCAACAAGGACGGGGGGGCACCATACGAGCAGTACTTC	CASNKDGGAPYEQYF
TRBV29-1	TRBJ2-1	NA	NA	TGCAGCGTTGGAGGTGGGGGAGCTTACAATGAGCAGTTCTTC	CSVGGGGAYNEQFF
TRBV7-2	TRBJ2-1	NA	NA	TGTGCCAGCAGCCAGTTTCGCGAGGGCGAGCAGTTCTTC	CASSQFREGEQFF
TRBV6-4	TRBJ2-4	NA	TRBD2	TGTGCCAGCAGTGACTCGAACCCGGGACTAGCGGGAGGGTTAGCCAAAAACATTCAGTACTTC	CASSDSNPGLAGGLAKNIQYF
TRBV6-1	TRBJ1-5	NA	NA	TGTGCCAGCAGGGGGGCCGGGAATCAGCCCCAGCATTTT	CASRGAGNQPQHF
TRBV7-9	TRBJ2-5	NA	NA	TGTGCCAGCAGCTTAGACGCTGAGCGGGAGACCCAGTACTTC	CASSLDAERETQYF
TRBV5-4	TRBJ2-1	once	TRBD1	TGTGCCAGCAGCTTGGACAGGACAGGCCTTAATGAGCAGTTCTTC	CASSLDRTGLNEQFF
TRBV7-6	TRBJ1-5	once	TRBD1	TGTGCCAGCAGCTTAGCGCGCGGGGGACAGAGCAATCAGCCCCAGCATTTT	CASSLARGGQSNQPQHF
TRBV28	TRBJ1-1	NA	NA	TGTGCCAGCAGTTTGTCATGGGCGGACACTGAAGCTTTCTTT	CASSLSWADTEAFF
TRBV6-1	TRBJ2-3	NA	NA	TGTGCCAGCCACGTCAGCAGCGCAGATACGCAGTATTTT	CASHVSSADTQYF
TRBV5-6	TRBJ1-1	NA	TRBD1	TGTGCCAGCAGACTAGGGACAGGGGACCCGAACACTGAAGCTTTCTTT	CASRLGTGDPNTEAFF
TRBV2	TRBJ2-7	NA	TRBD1	TGTGCCAGTTTCGGGACAGGGATCTACGAGCAGTACTTC	CASFGTGIYEQYF
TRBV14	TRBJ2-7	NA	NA	TGTGCCAGCAGCCAATCTGGGGAGCAGTACTTC	CASSQSGEQYF
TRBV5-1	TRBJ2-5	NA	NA	TGCGCCAGCAGCTTGACGTCGGGAACGTCAGAGACCCAGTACTTC	CASSLTSGTSETQYF
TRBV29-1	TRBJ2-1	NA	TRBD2	TGCAGCGTTACCCTAGCGGCGGACTACAATGAGCAGTTCTTC	CSVTLAADYNEQFF
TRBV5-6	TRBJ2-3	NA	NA	TGTGCCAGCAGCTGGGCCGAAGGGGAAGAGTATTTT	CASSWAEGEEYF
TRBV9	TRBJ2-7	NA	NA	TGTGCCAGCAGCCCCTCGGCGGTGGGCGGAGGGGAGCAGTACTTC	CASSPSAVGGGEQYF
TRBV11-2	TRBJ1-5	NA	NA	TGTGCCAGCAGCTTAACCAGGGACCAGCCCCAGCATTTT	CASSLTRDQPQHF